These 13 T cell receptor beta chains were all obtained from the same sample, sequenced in a study of T cells in Graves' hyperthyroidism and ophthalmopathy. RNA transcripts were the template for amplifying TCR beta CDR3 regions. The TCR CDR3 first-round RT-PCR relied on the HTBI primer set. TCRdb called the multiplex PCR reads again in MiXCR, with one record for every CDR3 protein. The repertoire holds roughly 380,000 distinct CDR3 sequences, with roughly 13% as singletons. Sequencing was done on a sample of blood. These receptors were obtained from a man aged 25 to 45 with Graves' hyperthyroidism that later progressed to Graves' ophthalmopathy.

The V and J genes are TRBV11-1 and TRBJ1-2, with 7 bases that match TRBD1. CDR3 length: 15 residues. The germline V gene encodes CDR1 SGHAT and CDR2 FQDESV (reference sequence). V lost 6 bases and J lost 4; bases outside the gene matches: 11. CDR3 residues: CASSKLQGRVYGYTF. The CDR3 DNA is TGTGCCAGCAGTAAATTACAGGGGCGCGTCTATGGCTACACCTTC.

V is TRBV6-2 or TRBV6-3 and J is TRBJ2-3, with TRBD2 as a possible D gene (7 bases). CDR1 and CDR2 (germline): MNHEY, SVGEGT. The CDR3 spans 15 residues. V lost 5 bases and J lost 9, with 21 bases in between. The CDR3 protein is CASSPLEGGAGTQYF. CDR3 DNA sequence: TGTGCCAGCAGTCCCCTTGAGGGGGGGGCCGGGACGCAGTATTTT.

This clonotype has a handful of counts. The rearrangement joins TRBV3-1 to TRBJ2-3; no clear D gene. There are 15 residues in the CDR3. From germline, CDR1 is LGHDT and CDR2 YNNKEL (reference sequence). V was shortened by 0 bases and J by 1 base, with 8 bases between the two germline ends. CDR3 sequence (DNA): TGTGCCAGCAGCCAAGAAGGTCGGGGCACAGATACGCAGTATTTT. Amino acid sequence: CASSQEGRGTDTQYF.

This clonotype was observed at least ten times. J is TRBJ2-7 and V is TRBV2; 11 nucleotides agree with TRBD1. Germline trimming cut 5 bases from V and 5 bases from J; bases unmatched to any gene: 2. Germline CDR1 SNHLY, CDR2 FYNNEI. This CDR3 is built from 13 residues. This chain's CDR3 is CASSWTGGNEQYF. CDR3 bases: TGTGCCAGCAGTTGGACAGGGGGCAACGAGCAGTACTTC.

The table lists this clonotype with many counts. The chain carries TRBV28 and TRBJ2-1; 10 bases line up with TRBD1. The CDR3 length is 14 residues. Unmatched junction bases numbered 2, after V lost 6 bases and J lost 3 bases. Germline V gives CDR1 MDHEN, CDR2 SYDVKM. The CDR3, as DNA: TGTGCCAGCAGGGGGACAGGGGTCTACAATGAGCAGTTCTTC. This sequence encodes CASRGTGVYNEQFF.

Comment on this clonotype: Since a much larger clone is just one base distant, this may be a read error. The chain has TRBV20-1 and TRBJ2-3; D is uncertain. The ends were cut back, 3 bases at V and 7 bases at J, with 5 bases in the middle. From germline, CDR1 is DFQATT and CDR2 SNEGSKA (reference sequence). This CDR3 has 10 amino acids. The CDR3 DNA reads TGCAGTGCTAGCAGAAATACGCAGTATTTT. This encodes CSASRNTQYF.

This clonotype was found many times. The chain combines TRBV20-1 with TRBJ2-7; 10 positions match TRBD1. Germline CDR1 DFQATT, CDR2 SNEGSKA (reference sequence). The V segment lost 0 bases and the J segment 6 bases; nucleotides outside the gene matches: 5. This CDR3 contains 14 residues. CDR3 DNA sequence: TGCAGTGCTAGAGATCGGGACAGGGGCTCCGAGCAGTACTTC. Amino acid sequence: CSARDRDRGSEQYF.

This clonotype turned up a few times. V usage is TRBV27 and J usage is TRBJ1-2; TRBD1 matches 9 bases. The CDR3 covers 15 residues. Germline-derived CDR1 and CDR2 are MNHEY and SMNVEV (reference sequence). The trim removed 4 bases at V and 7 bases at J, leaving 10 bases unmatched. The CDR3 spells CASSSSDRGYGGYTF. The CDR3 DNA sequence: TGTGCCAGCAGTTCATCAGACAGGGGGTATGGTGGCTACACCTTC.

This clonotype was picked up many times. This rearrangement joins TRBV2 to TRBJ1-2; tentative D call: TRBD1 (5 bases). The CDR3 is 12 residues long. The V gene lost 3 bases and the J gene lost 8 bases, with 10 bases spanning the gap. From germline, CDR1 is SNHLY and CDR2 FYNNEI. The CDR3 nucleotides are TGTGCCAGCAGTGACAGGGTGGGGGGCTACACCTTC. Protein sequence: CASSDRVGGYTF.

V is TRBV30 and J is TRBJ2-3; D remains ambiguous. This CDR3 region has 15 residues. V was trimmed by 1 base and J by 0 bases, leaving 11 bases between them. Germline V gene lookup returns CDR1 GTSNPN and CDR2 SVGIG (reference sequence). The CDR3 DNA sequence: TGTGCCTGGAGTGCACTGGCCGGAAGCACAGATACGCAGTATTTT. It yields the protein CAWSALAGSTDTQYF.

This clonotype was picked up many times. This chain connects TRBV5-1 to TRBJ2-7; 7 nucleotides agree with TRBD1. V was pared by 0 bases and J by 4 bases, with 4 bases of the junction left unmatched. Germline CDR1 SGHRS, CDR2 YFSETQ. This CDR3 spans 14 amino acids. The CDR3 nucleotides are TGCGCCAGCAGCTTGGAAGGGACAGCTTACGAGCAGTACTTC. The encoded protein is CASSLEGTAYEQYF.

This clonotype has at least ten counts. The chain couples TRBV2 to TRBJ1-5; D gene uncertain. The CDR3 totals 13 residues. V was clipped by 3 bases and J by 3 bases, with 6 bases between them. Per the germline V gene, CDR1 is SNHLY and CDR2 is FYNNEI. The CDR3 DNA follows: TGTGCCAGCAGTGACAGGCACAATCAGCCCCAGCATTTT. Encoded protein: CASSDRHNQPQHF.

This clonotype was detected ten times or more. This chain connects TRBV28 to TRBJ2-7; possibly TRBD2 for D (5 bases). The V gene lost 4 bases and the J gene lost 0 bases, with 10 bases spanning the gap. Germline V gene lookup returns CDR1 MDHEN and CDR2 SYDVKM. The CDR3 runs 14 residues. The CDR3 loop is CASSSHGISYEQYF. CDR3 sequence (DNA): TGTGCCAGCAGTTCTCACGGGATCTCCTACGAGCAGTACTTC. The full variable domain, in which reference TRBV28 and TRBJ2-7 provide the parts outside the CDR3, is DVKVTQSSRYLVKRTGEKVFLECVQDMDHENMFWYRQDPGLGLRLIYFSYDVKMKEKGDIPEGYSVSREKKERFSLILESASTNQTSMYLCASSSHGISYEQYFGPGTRLTVT.